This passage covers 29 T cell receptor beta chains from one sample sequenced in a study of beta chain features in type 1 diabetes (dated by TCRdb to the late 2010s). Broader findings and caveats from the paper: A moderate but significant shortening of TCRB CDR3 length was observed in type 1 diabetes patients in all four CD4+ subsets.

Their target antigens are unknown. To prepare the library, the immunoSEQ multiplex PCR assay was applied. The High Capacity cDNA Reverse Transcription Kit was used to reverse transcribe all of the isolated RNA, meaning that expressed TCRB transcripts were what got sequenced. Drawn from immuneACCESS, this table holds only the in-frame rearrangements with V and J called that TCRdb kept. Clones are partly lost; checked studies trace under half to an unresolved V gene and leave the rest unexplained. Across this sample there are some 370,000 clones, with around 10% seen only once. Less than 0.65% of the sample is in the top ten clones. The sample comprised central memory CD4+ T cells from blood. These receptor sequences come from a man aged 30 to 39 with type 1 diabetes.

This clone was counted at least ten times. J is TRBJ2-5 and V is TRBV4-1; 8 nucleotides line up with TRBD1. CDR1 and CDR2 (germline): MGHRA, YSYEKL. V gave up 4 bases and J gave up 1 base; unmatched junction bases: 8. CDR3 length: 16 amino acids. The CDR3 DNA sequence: TGCGCCAGCAGCCCCGGGACAGGTCAAACCCAAGAGACCCAGTACTTC. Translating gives CASSPGTGQTQETQYF.

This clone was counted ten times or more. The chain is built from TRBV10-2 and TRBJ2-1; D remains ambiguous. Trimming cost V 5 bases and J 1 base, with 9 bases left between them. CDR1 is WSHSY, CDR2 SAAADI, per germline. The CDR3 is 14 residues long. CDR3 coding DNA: TGCGCCAGCAGTCCAACAGCATCCTACAATGAGCAGTTCTTC. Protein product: CASSPTASYNEQFF.

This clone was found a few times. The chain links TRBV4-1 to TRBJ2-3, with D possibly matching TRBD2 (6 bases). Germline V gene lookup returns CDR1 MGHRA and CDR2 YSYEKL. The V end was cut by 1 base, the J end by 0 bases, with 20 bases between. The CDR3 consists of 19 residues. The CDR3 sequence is CASSQAHGASETSTDTQYF. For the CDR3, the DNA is TGCGCCAGCAGCCAAGCCCACGGGGCTAGCGAAACTAGCACAGATACGCAGTATTTT.

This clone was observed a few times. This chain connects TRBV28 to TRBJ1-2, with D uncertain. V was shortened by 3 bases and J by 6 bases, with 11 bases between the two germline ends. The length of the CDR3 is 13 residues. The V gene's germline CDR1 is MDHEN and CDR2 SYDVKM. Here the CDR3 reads CASSLRAENGYTF. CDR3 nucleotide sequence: TGTGCCAGCAGTTTGAGGGCGGAGAATGGCTACACCTTC.

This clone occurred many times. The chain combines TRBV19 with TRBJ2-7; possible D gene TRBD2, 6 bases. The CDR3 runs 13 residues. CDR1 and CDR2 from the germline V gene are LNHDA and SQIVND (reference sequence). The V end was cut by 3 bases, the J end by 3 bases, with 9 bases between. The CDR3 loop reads CASSIVGGYEQYF. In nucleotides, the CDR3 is TGTGCCAGTAGTATTGTCGGGGGCTACGAGCAGTACTTC.

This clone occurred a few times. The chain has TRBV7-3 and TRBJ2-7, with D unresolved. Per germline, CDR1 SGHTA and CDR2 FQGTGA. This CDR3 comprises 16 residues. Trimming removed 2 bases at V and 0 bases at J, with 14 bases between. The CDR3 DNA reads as TGTGCCAGCAGCTTAGCGTTAGGCCGAAGCTCCTACGAGCAGTACTTC. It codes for CASSLALGRSSYEQYF.

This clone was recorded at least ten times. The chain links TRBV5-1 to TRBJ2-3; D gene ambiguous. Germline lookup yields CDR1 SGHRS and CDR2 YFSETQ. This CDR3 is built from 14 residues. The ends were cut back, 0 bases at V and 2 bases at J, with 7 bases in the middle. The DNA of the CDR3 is TGCGCCAGCAGCTTGGACGGTACCACAGATACGCAGTATTTT. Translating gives CASSLDGTTDTQYF.

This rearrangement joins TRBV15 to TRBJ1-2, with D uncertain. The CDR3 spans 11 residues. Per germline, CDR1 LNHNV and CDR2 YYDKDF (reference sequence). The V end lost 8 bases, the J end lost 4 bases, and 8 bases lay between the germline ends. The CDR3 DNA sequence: TGTGCCACCTCGTCGTCCTATGGCTACACCTTC. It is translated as CATSSSYGYTF.

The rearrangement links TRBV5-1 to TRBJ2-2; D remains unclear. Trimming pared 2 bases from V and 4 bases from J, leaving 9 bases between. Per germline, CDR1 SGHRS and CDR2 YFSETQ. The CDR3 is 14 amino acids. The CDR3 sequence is CASSFPSGTGELFF. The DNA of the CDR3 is TGCGCCAGCAGCTTTCCTAGTGGCACCGGGGAGCTGTTTTTT.

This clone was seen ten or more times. The DNA for the CDR3 is TGTGCCAGCTCACCACCGCAGCGGGACGGCACAGATACGCAGTATTTT. Its protein is CASSPPQRDGTDTQYF. The chain employs TRBV18 and TRBJ2-3, with 7 nucleotides matching TRBD2. This CDR3 is 16 amino acids long. The V and J ends lost 0 bases and 1 base, in that order; junction bases with no gene match: 4. Germline V CDR1 and CDR2: KGHSH, LQKENI.

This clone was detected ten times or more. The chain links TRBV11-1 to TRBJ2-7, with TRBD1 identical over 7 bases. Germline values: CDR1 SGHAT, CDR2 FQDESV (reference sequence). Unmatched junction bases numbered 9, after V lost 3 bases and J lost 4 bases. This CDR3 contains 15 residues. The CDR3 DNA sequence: TGTGCCAGCAGCTTTCGACGGACAGGCGCTTACGAGCAGTACTTC. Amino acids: CASSFRRTGAYEQYF.

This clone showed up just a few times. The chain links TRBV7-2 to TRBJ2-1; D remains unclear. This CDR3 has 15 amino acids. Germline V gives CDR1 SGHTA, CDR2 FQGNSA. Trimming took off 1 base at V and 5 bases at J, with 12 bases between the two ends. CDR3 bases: TGTGCCAGCAGCTTAGGACTCTCACCTAACAATGAGCAGTTCTTC. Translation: CASSLGLSPNNEQFF.

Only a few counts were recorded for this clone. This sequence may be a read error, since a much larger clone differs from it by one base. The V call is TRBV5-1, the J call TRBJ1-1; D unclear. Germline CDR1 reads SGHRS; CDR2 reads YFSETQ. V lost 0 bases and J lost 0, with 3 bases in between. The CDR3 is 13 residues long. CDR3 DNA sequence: TGCGCCAGCAGCTTGGGCATGAACACTGAAGCTTTCTTT. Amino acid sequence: CASSLGMNTEAFF.

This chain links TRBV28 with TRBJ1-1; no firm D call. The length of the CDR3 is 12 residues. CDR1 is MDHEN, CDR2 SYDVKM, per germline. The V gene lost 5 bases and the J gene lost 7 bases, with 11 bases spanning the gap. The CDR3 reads CASSLGPDEAFF. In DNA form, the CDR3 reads TGTGCCAGCAGTCTGGGCCCCGATGAAGCTTTCTTT.

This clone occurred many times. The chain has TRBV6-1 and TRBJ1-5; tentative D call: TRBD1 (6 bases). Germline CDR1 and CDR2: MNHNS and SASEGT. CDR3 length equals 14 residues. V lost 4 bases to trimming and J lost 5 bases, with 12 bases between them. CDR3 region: CASSGGGGHQPQHF. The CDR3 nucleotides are TGTGCCAGCAGTGGAGGGGGGGGACATCAGCCCCAGCATTTT.

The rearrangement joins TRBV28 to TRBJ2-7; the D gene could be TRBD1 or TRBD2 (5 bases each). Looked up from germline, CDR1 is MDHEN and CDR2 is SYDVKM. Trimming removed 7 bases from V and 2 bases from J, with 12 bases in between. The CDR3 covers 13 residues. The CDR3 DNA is TGTGCCAGCAACCCGGGACGGACCTACGAGCAGTACTTC. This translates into CASNPGRTYEQYF.

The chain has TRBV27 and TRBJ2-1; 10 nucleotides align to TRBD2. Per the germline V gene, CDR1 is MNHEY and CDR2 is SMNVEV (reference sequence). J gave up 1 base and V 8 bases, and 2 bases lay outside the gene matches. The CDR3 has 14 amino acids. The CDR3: CASFSGRSYNEQFF. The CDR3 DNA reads TGTGCCAGCTTTAGCGGGAGGTCCTACAATGAGCAGTTCTTC.

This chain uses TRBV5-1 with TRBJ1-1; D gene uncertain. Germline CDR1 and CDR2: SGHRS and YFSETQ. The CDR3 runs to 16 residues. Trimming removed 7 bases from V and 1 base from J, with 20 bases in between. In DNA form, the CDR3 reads TGCGCCAGCGGCCCCTCCCATGGTCCGAAGAACACTGAAGCTTTCTTT. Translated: CASGPSHGPKNTEAFF.

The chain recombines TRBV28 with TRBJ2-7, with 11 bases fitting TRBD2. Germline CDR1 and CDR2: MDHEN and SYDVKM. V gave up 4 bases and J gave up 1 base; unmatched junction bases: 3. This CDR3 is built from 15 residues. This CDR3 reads CASSSIAGGSYEQYF. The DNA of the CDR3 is TGTGCCAGCAGTTCAATAGCGGGAGGGTCCTACGAGCAGTACTTC.

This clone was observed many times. The CDR3, as DNA: TGCGCCAGCAGTTGGGACAGGGACAGCTCCTACGAGCAGTACTTC. Protein product: CASSWDRDSSYEQYF. This chain links TRBV5-1 with TRBJ2-7; the match to TRBD1 covers 9 bases. CDR1 SGHRS and CDR2 YFSETQ come from the germline V gene. The CDR3 sequence is 15 residues long. Germline trimming cut 5 bases from V and 0 bases from J; bases unmatched to any gene: 6.

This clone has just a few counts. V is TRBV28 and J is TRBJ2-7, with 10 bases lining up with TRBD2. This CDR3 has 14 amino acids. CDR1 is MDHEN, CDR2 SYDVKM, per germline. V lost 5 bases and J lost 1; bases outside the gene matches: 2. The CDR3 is CASSLAGASYEQYF. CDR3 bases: TGTGCCAGCAGTCTAGCGGGGGCGTCCTACGAGCAGTACTTC.

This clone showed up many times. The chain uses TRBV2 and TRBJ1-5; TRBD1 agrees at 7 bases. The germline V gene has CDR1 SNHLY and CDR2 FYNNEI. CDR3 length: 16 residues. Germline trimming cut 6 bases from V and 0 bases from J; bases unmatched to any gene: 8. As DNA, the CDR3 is TGTGCCAGCAGCCGGGACAGTGTGTATAGCAATCAGCCCCAGCATTTT. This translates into CASSRDSVYSNQPQHF.

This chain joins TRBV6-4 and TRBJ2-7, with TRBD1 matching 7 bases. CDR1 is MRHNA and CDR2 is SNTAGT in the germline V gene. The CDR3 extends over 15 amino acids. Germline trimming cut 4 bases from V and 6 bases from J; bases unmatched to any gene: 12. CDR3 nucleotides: TGTGCCAGCAGTGGTATGAACAGGGGTTCGAGCGAGCAGTACTTC. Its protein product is CASSGMNRGSSEQYF.

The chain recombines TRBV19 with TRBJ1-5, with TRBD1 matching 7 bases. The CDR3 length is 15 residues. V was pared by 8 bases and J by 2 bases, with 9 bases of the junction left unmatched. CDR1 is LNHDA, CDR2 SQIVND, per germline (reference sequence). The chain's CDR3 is CASVRGTAGNQPQHF. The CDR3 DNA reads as TGTGCCAGTGTTCGAGGGACAGCTGGCAATCAGCCCCAGCATTTT.

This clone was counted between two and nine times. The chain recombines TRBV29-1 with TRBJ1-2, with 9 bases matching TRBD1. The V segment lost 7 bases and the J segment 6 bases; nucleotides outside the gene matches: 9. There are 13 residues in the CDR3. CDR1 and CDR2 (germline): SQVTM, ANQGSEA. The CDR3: CSAYLQGADGYTF. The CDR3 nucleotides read TGCAGCGCCTACCTACAGGGGGCCGATGGCTACACCTTC. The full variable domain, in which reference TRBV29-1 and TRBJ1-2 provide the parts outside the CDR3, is SAVISQKPSRDICQRGTSLTIQCQVDSQVTMMFWYRQQPGQSLTLIATANQGSEATYESGFVIDKFPISRPNLTFSTLTVSNMSPEDSSIYLCSAYLQGADGYTFGSGTRLTVV.

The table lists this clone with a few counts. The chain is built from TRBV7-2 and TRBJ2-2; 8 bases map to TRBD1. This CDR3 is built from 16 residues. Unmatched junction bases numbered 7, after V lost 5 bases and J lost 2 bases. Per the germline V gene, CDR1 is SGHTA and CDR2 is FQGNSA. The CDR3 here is CASSRATGANTGELFF. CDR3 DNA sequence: TGTGCCAGCAGCCGAGCGACAGGGGCAAACACCGGGGAGCTGTTTTTT. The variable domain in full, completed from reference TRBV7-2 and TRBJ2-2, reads GAGVSQSPSNKVTEKGKDVELRCDPISGHTALYWYRQSLGQGLEFLIYFQGNSAPDKSGLPSDRFSAERTGGSVSTLTIQRTQQEDSAVYLCASSRATGANTGELFFGEGSRLTVL.

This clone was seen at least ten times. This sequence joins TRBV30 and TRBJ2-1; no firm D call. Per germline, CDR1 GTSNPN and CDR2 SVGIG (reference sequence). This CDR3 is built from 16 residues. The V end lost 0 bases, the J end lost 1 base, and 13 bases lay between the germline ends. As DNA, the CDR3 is TGTGCCTGGAGTGTTGGTAGCAGTGGGTCCTACAATGAGCAGTTCTTC. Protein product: CAWSVGSSGSYNEQFF.

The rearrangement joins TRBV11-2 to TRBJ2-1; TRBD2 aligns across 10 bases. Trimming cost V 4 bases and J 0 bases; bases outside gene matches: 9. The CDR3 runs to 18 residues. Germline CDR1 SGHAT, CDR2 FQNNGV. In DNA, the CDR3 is TGTGCCAGCAGCTCGGGACTAGCGAGGGCCAGCTCCTACAATGAGCAGTTCTTC. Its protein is CASSSGLARASSYNEQFF.

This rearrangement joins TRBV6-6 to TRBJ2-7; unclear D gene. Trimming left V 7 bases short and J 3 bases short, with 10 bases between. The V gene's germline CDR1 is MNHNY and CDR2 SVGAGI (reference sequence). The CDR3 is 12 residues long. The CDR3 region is CASTISGYEQYF. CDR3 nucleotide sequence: TGTGCCAGCACGATTTCGGGCTACGAGCAGTACTTC.